This entry lists 28 T cell receptor beta chains sequenced from one sample in a study of shared clonotypes between healthy human individuals. Assay: immunoSEQ multiplex PCR; the TCRdb copy retains only in-frame clones and omits some. The sample yields about 960,000 clones, over 75% seen once. Specimen: memory CD4+ T cells sorted from blood. Subset in this sample: CD45RA-negative fraction. The receptors were sampled from a man aged 18 to 29 in good health.

V is TRBV2 and J is TRBJ1-5; D call uncertain. The CDR3 is 15 residues long. Looked up from germline, CDR1 is SNHLY and CDR2 is FYNNEI. Deletions cut 1 base from V and 3 bases from J, with 10 bases between. As DNA, the CDR3 is TGTGCCAGCAGTGAAGACCTCAGTTACAATCAGCCCCAGCATTTT. It encodes CASSEDLSYNQPQHF. Variable domain in full (rest from reference TRBV2 and TRBJ1-5): EPEVTQTPSHQVTQMGQEVILRCVPISNHLYFYWYRQILGQKVEFLVSFYNNEISEKSEIFDDQFSVERPDGSNFTLKIRSTKLEDSAMYFCASSEDLSYNQPQHFGDGTRLSIL.

The V call is TRBV18, the J call TRBJ2-7; D remains unclear. CDR1 and CDR2 from the germline V gene are KGHSH and LQKENI. The CDR3 length is 14 residues. V was cut by 5 bases and J by 4 bases, with 15 bases left in between. The CDR3 DNA reads as TGTGCCAGCTCATCCCAGGCGACATCGTACGAGCAGTACTTC. It translates to CASSSQATSYEQYF.

V usage is TRBV14 and J usage is TRBJ2-7; 9 nucleotides align to TRBD2. Germline loops: CDR1 SGHDN, CDR2 FVKESK. The CDR3 has 15 residues. V lost 3 bases to trimming and J lost 0 bases; unmatched junction nucleotides: 3. CDR3 nucleotides: TGTGCCAGCAGCCAGCTAGCGGGAAACTCCTACGAGCAGTACTTC. Its translation: CASSQLAGNSYEQYF.

About this clone: Distinct nucleotide sequences in the sample also encode this CDR3. V usage is TRBV5-6 and J usage is TRBJ2-5; 11 nucleotides agree with TRBD1. V shed 4 bases, J shed 4 bases, and the junction held 6 bases outside the gene matches. This CDR3 is 15 amino acids long. From germline, CDR1 is SGHDT and CDR2 YYEEEE. The CDR3 here is CASSLRTGGAETQYF. The CDR3 DNA is TGTGCCAGCAGCCTTCGGACAGGGGGCGCAGAGACCCAGTACTTC.

V is TRBV2 and J is TRBJ2-4; D may be TRBD1 or TRBD2 (5 bases each). The length of the CDR3 is 14 residues. From germline, CDR1 is SNHLY and CDR2 FYNNEI. With 8 bases removed from V and 1 base from J, the gap between germline ends came to 12 bases. The CDR3 bases are TGTGCCAGCCTGCCGGGGCGGGCCAAAAACATTCAGTACTTC. It specifies CASLPGRAKNIQYF.

V gene TRBV28 combines with J gene TRBJ1-2; no firm D call. V lost 5 bases, J lost 6 bases, and 10 bases lay in between. The CDR3 covers 12 residues. Germline V gives CDR1 MDHEN, CDR2 SYDVKM. The CDR3 nucleotides read TGTGCCAGCAGTCTCAGGACTGATGGCTACACCTTC. Residues: CASSLRTDGYTF.

The gene calls are TRBV6-6 and TRBJ2-7; weak D call: TRBD1 (6 bases). Trimming removed 4 bases at V and 1 base at J, with 11 bases between. Germline-derived CDR1 and CDR2 are MNHNY and SVGAGI (reference sequence). The CDR3 spans 14 residues. Here the CDR3 reads CASSFSTGSYEQYF. In nucleotides, the CDR3 is TGTGCCAGCAGTTTCTCGACAGGTTCCTACGAGCAGTACTTC.

The chain carries TRBV7-3 and TRBJ1-6, with 11 nucleotides matching TRBD1. The J segment lost 9 bases and the V segment lost 2 bases, leaving 3 bases of the junction unmatched. Germline V gene sequence: CDR1 SGHTA, CDR2 FQGTGA. The CDR3 runs 15 residues. DNA of the CDR3: TGTGCCAGCAGCTTAGGGACAGGGGGTGTTTCACCCCTCCACTTT. Translation: CASSLGTGGVSPLHF. Looking up the rest from reference TRBV7-3 and TRBJ1-6 gives the full variable domain: GAGVSQTPSNKVTEKGKYVELRCDPISGHTALYWYRQSLGQGPEFLIYFQGTGAADDSGLPNDRFFAVRPEGSVSTLKIQRTERGDSAVYLCASSLGTGGVSPLHFGNGTRLTVT.

This chain uses TRBV7-9 with TRBJ2-2; unclear D gene. The germline CDR1 and CDR2 sequences are SEHNR and FQNEAQ (reference sequence). The V gene lost 2 bases and the J gene lost 3 bases, with 7 bases spanning the gap. This CDR3 has 14 amino acids. The CDR3 DNA sequence: TGTGCCAGCAGCTTAAAGTCAGACACCGGGGAGCTGTTTTTT. Protein sequence: CASSLKSDTGELFF.

This clone was observed a few times. The gene calls are TRBV7-9 and TRBJ2-2; D ambiguous. Trimming left V 4 bases short and J 1 base short, with 7 bases between. The CDR3 consists of 14 residues. From germline, CDR1 is SEHNR and CDR2 FQNEAQ (reference sequence). The CDR3 is CASSSKMNTGELFF. The DNA of the CDR3 is TGTGCCAGCAGCTCCAAAATGAACACCGGGGAGCTGTTTTTT.

CDR3 DNA sequence: TGTGCCAGCAGCGGTGACAGGGGGCATGAAAAACTGTTTTTT. Its translation: CASSGDRGHEKLFF. This sequence joins TRBV9 and TRBJ1-4, with TRBD1 identical over 10 bases. This CDR3 has 14 residues. The J segment lost 6 bases and the V segment lost 3 bases, leaving 2 bases of the junction unmatched. Germline CDR1 and CDR2: SGDLS and YYNGEE.

This clone came up a few times. Other DNA sequences from this sample encode an identical CDR3 as well. The gene calls are TRBV7-9 and TRBJ1-5; no clear D gene. There are 13 residues in the CDR3. Germline assignment: CDR1 SEHNR and CDR2 FQNEAQ (reference sequence). V lost 5 bases and J 1 base, leaving 6 bases between the germline ends. The CDR3 loop is CASSLTSNQPQHF. Written as DNA, the CDR3 is TGTGCCAGCAGCCTCACGAGCAATCAGCCCCAGCATTTT.

In nucleotides, the CDR3 is TGTGCCATCAGTGAGGCGGGGGGGCGCGATGAAAAACTGTTTTTT. This sequence encodes CAISEAGGRDEKLFF. The chain links TRBV10-3 to TRBJ1-4; a possible D gene is TRBD1 (6 bases). The CDR3 runs to 15 residues. The V end was cut by 2 bases, the J end by 6 bases, with 13 bases between. Germline assignment: CDR1 ENHRY and CDR2 SYGVKD.

V usage is TRBV30 and J usage is TRBJ2-1; TRBD2 agrees at 7 bases. CDR1 and CDR2 (germline): GTSNPN, SVGIG (reference sequence). J lost 0 bases, V lost 1 base, and 6 bases had no gene match. The CDR3 covers 16 residues. The CDR3 reads CAWSGLLAGSYNEQFF. The CDR3 DNA reads as TGTGCCTGGAGTGGCTTATTAGCGGGCTCCTACAATGAGCAGTTCTTC.

The genes are TRBV7-3 and TRBJ1-2; D gene ambiguous. The CDR3 is made up of 13 amino acids. Trimming shortened V by 1 base and J by 4 bases, and 7 bases separated the two germline ends. Germline CDR1 SGHTA, CDR2 FQGTGA. The CDR3 reads CASSLRGFYGYTF. In DNA, the CDR3 is TGTGCCAGCAGCTTAAGAGGTTTCTATGGCTACACCTTC.

This chain links TRBV20-1 with TRBJ1-2, with a weak D call TRBD1 (6 bases). Germline-derived CDR1 and CDR2 are DFQATT and SNEGSKA (reference sequence). There are 11 residues in the CDR3. V gave up 1 base and J gave up 12 bases, with 12 bases separating them. The CDR3 is CSARGGQRNTF. Here the CDR3 DNA reads TGCAGTGCTAGAGGAGGACAGCGAAACACCTTC.

The chain carries TRBV4-1 and TRBJ2-6; D is ambiguous. The germline V and J ends were trimmed by 0 bases and 0 bases, with 6 bases remaining between them. This CDR3 is built from 16 residues. Germline CDR1 MGHRA, CDR2 YSYEKL. The CDR3 protein is CASSQEPSSGANVLTF. DNA for the CDR3: TGCGCCAGCAGCCAAGAGCCTAGCTCTGGGGCCAACGTCCTGACTTTC.

This chain uses TRBV4-1 with TRBJ2-7, with D perhaps matching TRBD2 (6 bases). CDR1 MGHRA and CDR2 YSYEKL come from the germline V gene. V lost 4 bases to trimming and J lost 5 bases, with 18 bases between them. This CDR3 region has 15 residues. The DNA of the CDR3 is TGCGCCAGCAGCCCCCCTGGTCTGCGGGGTCACGAGCAGTACTTC. Amino acids: CASSPPGLRGHEQYF.

This clone was counted between two and nine times. The gene calls are TRBV27 and TRBJ2-2; 7 nucleotides match TRBD2. The CDR3 consists of 14 residues. Trimming at V came to 8 bases and at J to 5 bases, leaving 8 bases not matched to a gene. Looked up from germline, CDR1 is MNHEY and CDR2 is SMNVEV (reference sequence). CDR3 sequence reads: CASGRDRGTGELFF. In DNA, the CDR3 is TGTGCCAGCGGGAGGGATCGGGGAACCGGGGAGCTGTTTTTT.

This clone was detected only once. This chain uses TRBV7-2 with TRBJ1-1; the D is unclear. V gave up 0 bases and J gave up 1 base, with 12 bases separating them. Germline V gene data show CDR1 as SGHTA and CDR2 as FQGNSA. The CDR3 sequence is 16 residues long. CDR3 nucleotides: TGTGCCAGCAGCTTAGCCCCTCCACGGACGAACACTGAAGCTTTCTTT. Residues: CASSLAPPRTNTEAFF.

This chain connects TRBV21-1 to TRBJ1-3. TRBV21-1 is annotated as a pseudogene. The length of the CDR3 is 13 residues. For the CDR3, the DNA is TGTGCCAGCAGCAAAGGTGTGGAAGACACCATATATTTT. This sequence encodes CASSKGVEDTIYF.

The V and J genes are TRBV5-1 and TRBJ1-4; D is perhaps TRBD1 (5 bases). The CDR3 spans 14 residues. Germline V gene data show CDR1 as SGHRS and CDR2 as YFSETQ. The germline V and J ends were trimmed by 0 bases and 8 bases, with 11 bases remaining between them. CDR3 sequence (DNA): TGCGCCAGCAGCTTGGACCCACAGGCAGAAAAACTGTTTTTT. It is translated as CASSLDPQAEKLFF.

The rearrangement links TRBV18 to TRBJ2-5, with a possible D match to TRBD1 (6 bases). From germline, CDR1 is KGHSH and CDR2 LQKENI. The CDR3 is made up of 12 amino acids. The V end was cut by 9 bases, the J end by 2 bases, with 10 bases between. The CDR3 nucleotides read TGTGCCAGTGGACAGATTCAAGAGACCCAGTACTTC. Translation: CASGQIQETQYF.

The J gene is TRBJ2-2, the V gene TRBV7-3; D is undetermined. There are 15 residues in the CDR3. V was shortened by 2 bases and J by 1 base, with 8 bases between the two germline ends. Germline V gene sequence: CDR1 SGHTA, CDR2 FQGTGA. CDR3 DNA: TGTGCCAGCAGCTTATCAGCCATGAACACCGGGGAGCTGTTTTTT. Translation: CASSLSAMNTGELFF.

The rearrangement uses TRBV10-3 and TRBJ2-1; D remains ambiguous. The CDR3 length is 14 residues. Germline V CDR1 and CDR2: ENHRY, SYGVKD. V shed 0 bases and J shed 6 bases, with 9 bases lying between them. CDR3 region: CAISESMGINEQFF. In DNA form, the CDR3 reads TGTGCCATCAGTGAGTCGATGGGAATCAATGAGCAGTTCTTC.

V gene TRBV19 combines with J gene TRBJ1-2; D is possibly TRBD1 (6 bases). Germline CDR1 is LNHDA and CDR2 is SQIVND (reference sequence). V shed 8 bases and J shed 7 bases, with 23 bases lying between them. This CDR3 has 15 residues. The CDR3 DNA reads as TGTGCCAGTGAGACGCGGACAGCCGGATGGGGTGGCTACACCTTC. It translates to CASETRTAGWGGYTF.

Here the CDR3 reads CASSQVSRASEQFF. The DNA of the CDR3 is TGTGCCAGCAGCCAAGTATCCAGGGCAAGTGAGCAGTTCTTC. The genes are TRBV14 and TRBJ2-1, with D possibly TRBD1 on 5 matching bases. Per germline, CDR1 SGHDN and CDR2 FVKESK. V lost 1 base and J lost 9, with 13 bases in between. The CDR3 has 14 residues. Full variable domain (remainder filled in from reference TRBV14 and TRBJ2-1): EAGVTQFPSHSVIEKGQTVTLRCDPISGHDNLYWYRRVMGKEIKFLLHFVKESKQDESGMPNNRFLAERTGGTYSTLKVQPAELEDSGVYFCASSQVSRASEQFFGPGTRLTVL.

The V and J genes are TRBV7-9 and TRBJ2-2; no clear D gene. V was shortened by 2 bases and J by 0 bases, with 7 bases between the two germline ends. The CDR3 extends over 15 amino acids. Germline lookup yields CDR1 SEHNR and CDR2 FQNEAQ (reference sequence). This chain's CDR3 is CASSLRAANTGELFF. CDR3 DNA: TGTGCCAGCAGCTTACGGGCTGCGAACACCGGGGAGCTGTTTTTT.